This T cell receptor beta chain was retrieved from a study of blood T cell repertoires in COVID-19 (TCRdb year 2020). For the study in its entirety: Samples covering the acute and convalescent phases of COVID-19 were provided by collaborators in the United States, Italy and Spain. The material from the prospective study consisted of cDNA or gDNA derived from T cells, B-cell-depleted T cells, or PBMCs. Deeply sampled blood TCRbeta repertoires from subjects exposed to, actively infected with, or recovered from COVID-19 were included in the dataset. A freely available public database, intended as a resource for researchers studying the immune response to SARS-CoV-2, is where the repertoires were released. Samples were obtained from the ongoing ImmuneRACE study (first 160 participants) and from about 1,300 subjects provided by 6 global collaborators. Sample metadata almost always included a de-identified subject ID, COVID-19 status, age in years and sex. Where HLA class I and class II types were available, the types were taken from metadata supplied by the sample provider, not from assay-based typing. Study-wide findings and limitations: The quantity of clinical and demographic metadata differed by source and by participant and was supplied without curation.

Remarks on this clone: It lacks a known antigen. Base qualities are missing; no much larger clone stands one base away.

Each collaborating institution followed its own protocols to collect whole blood in K2EDTA tubes. Collaborator samples were shipped for TCRbeta analysis as frozen whole blood, isolated PBMCs, or DNA extracted from either sample type. TCRbeta CDR3 regions were amplified from genomic DNA by means of the immunoSEQ Assay, a bias-controlled multiplex PCR. The paper's processing steps were these. The number of nucleated cells in each sample was estimated by amplification of reference gene primers within the assay. To quantify the absolute abundance of each unique TCRbeta CDR3 rearrangement, sequence reads were collapsed and filtered. Productive Simpson clonality was computed per sample as the square root of Simpson's diversity index over productive rearrangements. The clones in this table, taken by TCRdb from immuneACCESS, are in-frame only. Not every clone is retained; where verified, under half of the shortfall comes from an unresolved V gene, and the cause of the rest is unknown. The DNA was the basis for D and trimming; V, J and clone size are from that table. Within this sample are approximately 150,000 clones, with about 90% of them counted one time only. About 6% of the sample comes from the top ten.

As encoded in the germline V gene, CDR1 is SGHRS while CDR2 is YFSETQ. Trimming removed 4 bases from V and 10 bases from J; the gene matches leave 8 bases unexplained. Inclusive of the bounding cysteine and phenylalanine, the CDR3 is 15 residues long. CDR3 DNA is the only sequence kept; it has 45 bases, read in frame from the first base. The receptor chain draws on TRBV5-1 and TRBJ2-6; TRBD2 aligns with 10 central bases. What was sequenced was peripheral blood. This receptor was taken from an elderly man with acute or convalescent COVID-19. The nucleotides are TGCGCCAGCAGCCCGGTGGCAGCGGGGGGGAACGTCCTGACTTTC. Translated, it reads CASSPVAAGGNVLTF.